The sequence of this T cell receptor beta chain was determined in a study of somatic mutations in T cells in chronic GVHD (dated by TCRdb to the early 2020s). Peripheral blood was collected in sodium heparin tubes and mononuclear cells were isolated by Ficoll-Paque PLUS density gradient centrifugation. In its sample, this clone was seen a few times. There is no known antigen for this receptor. No base quality information exists; no much larger clone differs at one position. Genomic DNA was isolated and then used for the TCRbeta deep sequencing. TCRbeta CDR3 sequencing and initial data processing were performed as a commercial service with the immunoSEQ assay. The authors processed their data as follows. Reads were demultiplexed, adapter and primer sequences removed, similar clones merged by frequency-ratio clustering, and V, D, J genes annotated with IMGT. TCRdb holds this immuneACCESS table with in-frame rearrangements only. Some clones are missing; in checked studies, unresolved V genes explain under half, and the rest has no known cause. For V, J and clone size, that table is used; D and trimming come from the DNA. Counted in this sample were about 1,800 clones; around 60% of them appeared once. The ten largest clones add up to 59% of the sample.

Sequenced material: CD8+ T cells from blood. The sequence came from a male patient aged 45-59 years with chronic graft-versus-host disease. After a transplant, certain T cells may trace back to the graft donor.

The DNA sequence follows: TGTGCCAGCAATCCGCGGGGGGAACGCACAGATACGCAGTATTTT. This translates into CASNPRGERTDTQYF. Recombination connected TRBV7-8 to TRBJ2-3, and TRBD2 aligns with 8 junction nucleotides. Taken from the germline V gene, the CDR1 and CDR2 loops are SGHVS and FQNEAQ. The CDR3 spans 15 residues, from the cysteine through the phenylalanine. Only the CDR3 region is kept as DNA, spanning 45 bases read in frame from base 1. Here V drops 7 bases and J drops 1 base, and the junction holds 7 bases not matched to any gene. Reference TRBV7-8 and TRBJ2-3 proteins supply the regions before and after the CDR3; the full variable domain is: GAGVSQSPRYKVAKRGQDVALRCDPISGHVSLFWYQQALGQGPEFLTYFQNEAQLDKSGLPSDRFFAERPEGSVSTLKIQRTQQEDSAVYLCASNPRGERTDTQYFGPGTRLTVL.